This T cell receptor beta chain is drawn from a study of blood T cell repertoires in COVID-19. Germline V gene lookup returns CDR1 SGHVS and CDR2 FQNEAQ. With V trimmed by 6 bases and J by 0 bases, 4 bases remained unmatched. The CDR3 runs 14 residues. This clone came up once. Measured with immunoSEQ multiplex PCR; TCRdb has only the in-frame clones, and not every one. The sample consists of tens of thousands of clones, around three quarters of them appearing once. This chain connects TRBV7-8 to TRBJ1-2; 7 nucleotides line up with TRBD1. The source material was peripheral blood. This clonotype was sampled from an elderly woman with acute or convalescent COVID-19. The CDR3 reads CASSSTGPNYGYTF. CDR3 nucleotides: TGTGCCAGCAGTTCGACAGGGCCTAACTATGGCTACACCTTC.